This T cell receptor beta chain emerged from a study of blood T cell repertoires in COVID-19. Sequenced by immunoSEQ multiplex PCR; TCRdb stores in-frame clones only, minus some. The sample lists 180,000 or so clones, approximately 83% occurring once. CDR3 length equals 14 residues. Trimming pared 1 base from V and 10 bases from J, leaving 17 bases between. The germline V gene encodes CDR1 SGHRS and CDR2 YFSETQ. Sequencing used peripheral blood. This chain links TRBV5-1 with TRBJ1-1, with D possibly matching TRBD1 (5 bases). This clonotype was obtained from a man in his sixties with acute or convalescent COVID-19. The CDR3 loop reads CASSLSSPDNGAFF. In DNA, the CDR3 is TGCGCCAGCAGCTTGTCCTCGCCGGACAACGGAGCTTTCTTT.